The 8 T cell receptor beta chains presented below share a single source sample, sequenced in a study of T cells in Graves' hyperthyroidism and ophthalmopathy. TCR beta CDR3 regions were amplified from RNA transcripts. HTBI primers drove first-round RT-PCR of the TCR CDR3. Via MiXCR, TCRdb re-called the multiplex PCR reads, giving one row per CDR3 protein. The sample records fewer than 700,000 distinct CDR3 sequences, 16% being singletons. Sequenced material: blood. Source of these receptors: a woman under 40 with Graves' hyperthyroidism.

This clonotype was recorded a few times. V is TRBV27 and J is TRBJ2-1; 10 nucleotides line up with TRBD2. The CDR3 runs to 14 residues. The V and J ends lost 0 bases and 13 bases, in that order; junction bases with no gene match: 6. The V gene's germline CDR1 is MNHEY and CDR2 SMNVEV (reference sequence). The CDR3 sequence: CASSLSASGSSQFF. The DNA of the CDR3 is TGTGCCAGCAGTTTATCTGCTAGCGGGAGTTCCCAGTTCTTC.

The J gene is TRBJ2-4, the V gene TRBV4-1; D remains unclear. This CDR3 spans 14 amino acids. Germline V lookup: CDR1 MGHRA, CDR2 YSYEKL. Trimming cost V 4 bases and J 7 bases, with 14 bases left between them. CDR3 region: CASSLGPLGNIQYF. DNA of the CDR3: TGCGCCAGCAGCCTGGGTCCCCTTGGCAACATTCAGTACTTC.

CDR3 DNA: TGCAGCGTTGAAGTGGAGGGGACTAGCACTTACAATGAGCAGTTCTTC. It translates to CSVEVEGTSTYNEQFF. This chain joins TRBV29-1 and TRBJ2-1; 9 positions match TRBD2. The germline CDR1 and CDR2 sequences are SQVTM and ANQGSEA. The CDR3 totals 16 residues. The J segment lost 4 bases and the V segment lost 1 base, leaving 8 bases of the junction unmatched.

A few counts support this clonotype. CDR3 region: CASPGFLGGNNSPLHF. The CDR3 DNA is TGTGCCAGCCCGGGTTTCCTTGGGGGAAATAATTCACCCCTCCACTTT. The gene calls are TRBV27 and TRBJ1-6, with TRBD1 as a possible D gene (5 bases). With 8 bases removed from V and 5 bases from J, the gap between germline ends came to 19 bases. The CDR3 is 16 amino acids. From germline, CDR1 is MNHEY and CDR2 SMNVEV (reference sequence).

The chain links TRBV9 to TRBJ2-1, with a tentative D call TRBD2 (6 bases). The tail of the sequence fits TRBJ2-7 better, so the J call may be wrong. Per the germline V gene, CDR1 is SGDLS and CDR2 is YYNGEE. CDR3 length: 15 amino acids. The CDR3 nucleotides are TGTGCCAGCAGCGTTTACGGGAGCTCCTACAATGAGCAGTACTTC. It yields the protein CASSVYGSSYNEQYF.

The V gene is TRBV5-4, the J gene TRBJ1-6, with TRBD1 matching 10 bases. Germline CDR1 is SGHNT and CDR2 is YYREEE (reference sequence). The V and J ends lost 4 bases and 9 bases, in that order; junction bases with no gene match: 4. The CDR3 length is 14 residues. CDR3 region: CASSQDRGVSPLHF. CDR3 nucleotide sequence: TGTGCCAGCAGCCAGGACAGGGGGGTTTCACCCCTCCACTTT. Looking up the rest from reference TRBV5-4 and TRBJ1-6 gives the full variable domain: ETGVTQSPTHLIKTRGQQVTLRCSSQSGHNTVSWYQQALGQGPQFIFQYYREEENGRGNFPPRFSGLQFPNYSSELNVNALELDDSALYLCASSQDRGVSPLHFGNGTRLTVT.

This clonotype was recorded at least ten times. The V call is TRBV7-9, the J call TRBJ1-5, with D unclear. Deletions cut 5 bases from V and 11 bases from J, with 19 bases between. CDR3 size: 14 residues. Germline lookup yields CDR1 SEHNR and CDR2 FQNEAQ (reference sequence). This chain's CDR3 is CASSAGFAGSAQHF. The CDR3 DNA is TGTGCCAGCAGCGCGGGATTTGCTGGATCAGCCCAGCATTTT.

This clonotype is a singleton in its sample. This chain links TRBV20-1 with TRBJ2-3; TRBD1 is a possible D gene (6 bases). V shed 1 base and J shed 2 bases, with 16 bases lying between them. In germline, CDR1 is DFQATT, CDR2 SNEGSKA (reference sequence). The CDR3 covers 16 residues. DNA of the CDR3: TGCAGTGCTAGAGGGGCCTCTGGGGGCTTCACAGATACGCAGTATTTT. This sequence encodes CSARGASGGFTDTQYF.